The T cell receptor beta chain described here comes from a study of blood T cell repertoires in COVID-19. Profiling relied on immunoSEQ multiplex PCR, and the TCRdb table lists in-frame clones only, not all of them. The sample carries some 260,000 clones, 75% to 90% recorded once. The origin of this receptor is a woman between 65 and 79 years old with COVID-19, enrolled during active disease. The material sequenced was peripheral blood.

The CDR3 is CASSNKEGAEAFF. CDR3 bases: TGTGCCAGCAGCAACAAGGAGGGCGCTGAAGCTTTCTTT. The chain has TRBV7-2 and TRBJ1-1; D not certain. Germline values: CDR1 SGHTA, CDR2 FQGNSA. The CDR3 is made up of 13 amino acids. Trimming took 5 bases from V and 6 from J, leaving 13 bases between them.